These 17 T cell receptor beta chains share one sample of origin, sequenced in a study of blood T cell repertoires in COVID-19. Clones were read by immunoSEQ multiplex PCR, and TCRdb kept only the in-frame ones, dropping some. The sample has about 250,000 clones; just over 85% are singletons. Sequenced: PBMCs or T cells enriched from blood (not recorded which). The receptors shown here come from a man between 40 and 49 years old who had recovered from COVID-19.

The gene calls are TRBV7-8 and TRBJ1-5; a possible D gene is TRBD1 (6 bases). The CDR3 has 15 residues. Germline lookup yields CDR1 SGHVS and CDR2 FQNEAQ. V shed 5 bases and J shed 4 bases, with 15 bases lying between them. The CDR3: CASSGKRGGNQPQHF. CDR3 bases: TGTGCCAGCAGCGGAAAAAGAGGGGGTAATCAGCCCCAGCATTTT.

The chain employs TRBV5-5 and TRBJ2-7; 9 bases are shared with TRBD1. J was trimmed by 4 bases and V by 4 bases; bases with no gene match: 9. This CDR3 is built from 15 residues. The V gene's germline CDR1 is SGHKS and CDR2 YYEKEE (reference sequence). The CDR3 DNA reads TGTGCCAGCAGCATAAGCGGGACAGGGAATTACGAGCAGTACTTC. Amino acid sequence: CASSISGTGNYEQYF.

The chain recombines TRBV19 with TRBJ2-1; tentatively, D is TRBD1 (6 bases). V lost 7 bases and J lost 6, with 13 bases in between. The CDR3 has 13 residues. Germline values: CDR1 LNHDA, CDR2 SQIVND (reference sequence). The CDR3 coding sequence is TGTGCCAGTAAACAGGGTGGAGGCAATGAGCAGTTCTTC. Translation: CASKQGGGNEQFF.

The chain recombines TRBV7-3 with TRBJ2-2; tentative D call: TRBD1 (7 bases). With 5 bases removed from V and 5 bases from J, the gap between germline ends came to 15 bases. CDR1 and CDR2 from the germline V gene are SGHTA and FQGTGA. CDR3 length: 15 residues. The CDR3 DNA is TGTGCCAGCAGCCTCCAGGGGGGTTATACCGGGGAGCTGTTTTTT. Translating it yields CASSLQGGYTGELFF.

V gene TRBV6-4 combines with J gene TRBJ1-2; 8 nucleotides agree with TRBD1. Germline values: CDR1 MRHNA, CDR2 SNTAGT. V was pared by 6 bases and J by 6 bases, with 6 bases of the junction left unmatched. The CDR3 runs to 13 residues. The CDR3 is CASRLQGGNGYTF. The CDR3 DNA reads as TGTGCCAGCAGACTACAGGGGGGGAATGGCTACACCTTC.

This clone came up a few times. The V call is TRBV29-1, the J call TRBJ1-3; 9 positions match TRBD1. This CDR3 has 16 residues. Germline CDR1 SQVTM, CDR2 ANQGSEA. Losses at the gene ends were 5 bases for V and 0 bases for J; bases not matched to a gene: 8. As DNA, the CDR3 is TGCAGCGTTCGGACAGGGGCCGGATCCTCTGGAAACACCATATATTTT. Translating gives CSVRTGAGSSGNTIYF.

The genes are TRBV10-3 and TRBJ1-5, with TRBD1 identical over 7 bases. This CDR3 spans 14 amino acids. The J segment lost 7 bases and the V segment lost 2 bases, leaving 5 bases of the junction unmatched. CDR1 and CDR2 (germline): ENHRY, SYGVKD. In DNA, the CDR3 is TGTGCCATCAGTGAGGCGACAGGGTCCCAGCCCCAGCATTTT. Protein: CAISEATGSQPQHF.

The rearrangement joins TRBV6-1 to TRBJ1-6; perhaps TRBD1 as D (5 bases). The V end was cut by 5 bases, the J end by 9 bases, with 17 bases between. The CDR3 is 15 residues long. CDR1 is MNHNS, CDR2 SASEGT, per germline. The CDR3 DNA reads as TGTGCCAGCAGTCCCTCGGGCGGGGCGGTTTCACCCCTCCACTTT. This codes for CASSPSGGAVSPLHF.

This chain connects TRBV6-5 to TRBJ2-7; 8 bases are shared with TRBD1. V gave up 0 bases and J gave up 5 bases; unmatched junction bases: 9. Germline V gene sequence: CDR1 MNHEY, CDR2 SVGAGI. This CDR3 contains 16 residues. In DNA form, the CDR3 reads TGTGCCAGCAGTTACTCAGGGACAGGTTTTCGGAACGAGCAGTACTTC. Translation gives CASSYSGTGFRNEQYF.

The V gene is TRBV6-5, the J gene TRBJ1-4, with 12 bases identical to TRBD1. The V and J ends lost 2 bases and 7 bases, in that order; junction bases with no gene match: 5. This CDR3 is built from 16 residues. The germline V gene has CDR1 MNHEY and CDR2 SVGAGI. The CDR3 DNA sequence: TGTGCCAGCAGTTACATGGGGACAGGGGGCGGTGAAAAACTGTTTTTT. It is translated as CASSYMGTGGGEKLFF.

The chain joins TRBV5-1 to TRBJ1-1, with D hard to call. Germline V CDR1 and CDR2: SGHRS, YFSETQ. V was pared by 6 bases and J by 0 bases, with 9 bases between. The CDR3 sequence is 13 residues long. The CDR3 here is CASNEEMNTEAFF. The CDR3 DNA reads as TGCGCCAGCAATGAGGAGATGAACACTGAAGCTTTCTTT.

The CDR3 region is CASSLLVGQYNEQFF. The CDR3 region has the DNA TGTGCCAGCAGCTTATTGGTCGGACAGTACAATGAGCAGTTCTTC. The V gene is TRBV7-2, the J gene TRBJ2-1; tentatively, D is TRBD1 (6 bases). The CDR3 has 15 amino acids. Trimming removed 2 bases at V and 4 bases at J, with 12 bases between. Germline V gene sequence: CDR1 SGHTA, CDR2 FQGNSA.

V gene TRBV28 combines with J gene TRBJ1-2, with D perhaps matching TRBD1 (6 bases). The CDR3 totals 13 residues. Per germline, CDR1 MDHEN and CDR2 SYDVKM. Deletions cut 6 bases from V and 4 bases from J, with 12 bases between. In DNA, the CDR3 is TGTGCCAGCAGCGGGGGGGCGGGCTATGGCTACACCTTC. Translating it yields CASSGGAGYGYTF.

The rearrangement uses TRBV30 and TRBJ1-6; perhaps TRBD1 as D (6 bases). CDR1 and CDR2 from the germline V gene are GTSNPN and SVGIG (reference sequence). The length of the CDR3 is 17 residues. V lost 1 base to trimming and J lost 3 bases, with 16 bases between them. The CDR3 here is CAWSGAEQGYYNSPLHF. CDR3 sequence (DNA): TGTGCCTGGAGTGGGGCTGAACAGGGATACTATAATTCACCCCTCCACTTT.

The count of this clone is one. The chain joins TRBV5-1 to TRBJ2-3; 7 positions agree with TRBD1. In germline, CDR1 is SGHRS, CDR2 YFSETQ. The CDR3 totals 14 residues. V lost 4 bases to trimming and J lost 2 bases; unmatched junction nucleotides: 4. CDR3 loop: CASSEGQNTDTQYF. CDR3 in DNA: TGCGCCAGCAGCGAGGGACAGAACACAGATACGCAGTATTTT. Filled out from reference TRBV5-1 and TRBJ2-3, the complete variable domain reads KAGVTQTPRYLIKTRGQQVTLSCSPISGHRSVSWYQQTPGQGLQFLFEYFSETQRNKGNFPGRFSGRQFSNSRSEMNVSTLELGDSALYLCASSEGQNTDTQYFGPGTRLTVL.

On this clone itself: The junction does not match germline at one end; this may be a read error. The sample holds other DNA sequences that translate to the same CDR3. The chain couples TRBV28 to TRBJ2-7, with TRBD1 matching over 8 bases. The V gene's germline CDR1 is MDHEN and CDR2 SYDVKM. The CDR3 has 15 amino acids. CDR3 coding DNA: TGTGCCAGCAGTTTTTCCGGGACAGGAGCCTATGAGCAATACTTC. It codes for CASSFSGTGAYEQYF.

The CDR3 reads CSVEGGGPGANVLTF. CDR3 in DNA: TGCAGCGTTGAGGGGGGGGGCCCCGGGGCCAACGTCCTGACTTTC. This chain joins TRBV29-1 and TRBJ2-6; TRBD2 is a possible D gene (7 bases). CDR1 SQVTM and CDR2 ANQGSEA come from the germline V gene. V gave up 3 bases and J gave up 4 bases, with 13 bases separating them. The CDR3 loop spans 15 amino acids.